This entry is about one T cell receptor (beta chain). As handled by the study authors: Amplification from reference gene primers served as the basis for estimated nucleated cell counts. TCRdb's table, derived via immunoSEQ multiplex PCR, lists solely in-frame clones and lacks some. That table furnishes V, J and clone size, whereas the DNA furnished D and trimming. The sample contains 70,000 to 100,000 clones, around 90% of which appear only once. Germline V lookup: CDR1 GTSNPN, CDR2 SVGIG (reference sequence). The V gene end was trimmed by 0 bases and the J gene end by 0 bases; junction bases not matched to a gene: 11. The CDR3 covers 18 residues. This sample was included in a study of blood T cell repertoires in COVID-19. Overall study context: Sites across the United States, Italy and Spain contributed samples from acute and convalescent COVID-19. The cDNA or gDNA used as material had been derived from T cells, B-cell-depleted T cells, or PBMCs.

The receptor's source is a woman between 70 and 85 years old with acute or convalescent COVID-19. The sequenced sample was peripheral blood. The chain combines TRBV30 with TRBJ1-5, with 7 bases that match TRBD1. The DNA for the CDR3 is TGTGCCTGGAGTGTAGGATTACAGGGGAAGGGTAGCAATCAGCCCCAGCATTTT. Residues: CAWSVGLQGKGSNQPQHF.